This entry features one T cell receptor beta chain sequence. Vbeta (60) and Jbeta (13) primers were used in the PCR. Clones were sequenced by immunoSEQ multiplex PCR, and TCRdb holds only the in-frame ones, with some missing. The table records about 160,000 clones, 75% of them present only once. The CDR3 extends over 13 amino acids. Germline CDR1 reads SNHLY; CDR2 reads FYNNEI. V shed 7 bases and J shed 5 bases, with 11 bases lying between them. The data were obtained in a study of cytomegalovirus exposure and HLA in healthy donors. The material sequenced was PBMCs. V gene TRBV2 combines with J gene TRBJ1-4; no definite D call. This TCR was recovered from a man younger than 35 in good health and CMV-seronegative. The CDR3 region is CASTGNQNEKLFF. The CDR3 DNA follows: TGTGCCAGCACGGGGAATCAAAATGAAAAACTGTTTTTT.